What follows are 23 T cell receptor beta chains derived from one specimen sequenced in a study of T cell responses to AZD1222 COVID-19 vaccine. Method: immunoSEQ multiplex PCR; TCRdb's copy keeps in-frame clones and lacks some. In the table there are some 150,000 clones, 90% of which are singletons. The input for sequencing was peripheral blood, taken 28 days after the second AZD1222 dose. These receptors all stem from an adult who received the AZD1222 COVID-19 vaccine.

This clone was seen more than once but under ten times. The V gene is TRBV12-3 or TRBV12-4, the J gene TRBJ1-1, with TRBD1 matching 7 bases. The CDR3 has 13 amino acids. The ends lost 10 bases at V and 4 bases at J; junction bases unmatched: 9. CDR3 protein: CATIIQGITEAFF. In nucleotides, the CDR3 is TGTGCCACGATCATACAGGGGATCACTGAAGCTTTCTTT.

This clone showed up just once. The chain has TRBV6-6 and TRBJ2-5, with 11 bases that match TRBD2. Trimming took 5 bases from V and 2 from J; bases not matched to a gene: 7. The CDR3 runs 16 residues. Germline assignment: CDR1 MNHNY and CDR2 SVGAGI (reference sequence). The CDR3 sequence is CASSRGLAGPQETQYF. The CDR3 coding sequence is TGTGCCAGCAGTCGAGGACTAGCGGGTCCTCAAGAGACCCAGTACTTC.

The CDR3 coding sequence is TGTGCCAGCAGTCCACCTACTAGCGGGAGTCGCGAGCAGTACTTC. It yields the protein CASSPPTSGSREQYF. V gene TRBV11-1 combines with J gene TRBJ2-7; 11 bases agree with TRBD2. Looked up from germline, CDR1 is SGHAT and CDR2 is FQDESV (reference sequence). With V trimmed by 6 bases and J by 6 bases, 10 bases remained unmatched. The CDR3 totals 15 residues.

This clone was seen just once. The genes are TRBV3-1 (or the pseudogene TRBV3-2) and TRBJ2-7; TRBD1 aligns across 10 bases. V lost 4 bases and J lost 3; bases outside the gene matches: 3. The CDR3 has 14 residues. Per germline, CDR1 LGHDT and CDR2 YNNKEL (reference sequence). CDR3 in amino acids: CASSLGTGVYEQYF. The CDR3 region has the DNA TGTGCCAGCAGCCTTGGGACAGGGGTCTACGAGCAGTACTTC.

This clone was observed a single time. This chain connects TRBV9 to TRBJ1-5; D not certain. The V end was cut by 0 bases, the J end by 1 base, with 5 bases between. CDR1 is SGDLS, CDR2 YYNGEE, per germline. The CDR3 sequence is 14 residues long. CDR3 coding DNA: TGTGCCAGCAGCGTAGGAACGAGCAATCAGCCCCAGCATTTT. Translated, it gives CASSVGTSNQPQHF.

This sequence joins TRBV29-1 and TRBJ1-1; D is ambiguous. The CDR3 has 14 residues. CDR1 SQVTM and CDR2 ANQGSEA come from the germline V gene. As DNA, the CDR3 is TGCAGGGCTCTGATCAAGGGATGGGACACTGAAGCTTTCTTT. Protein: CRALIKGWDTEAFF.

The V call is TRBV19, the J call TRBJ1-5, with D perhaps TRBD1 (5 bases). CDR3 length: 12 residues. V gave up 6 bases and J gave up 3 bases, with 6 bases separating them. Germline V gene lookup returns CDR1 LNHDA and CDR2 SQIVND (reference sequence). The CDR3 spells CASRGANQPQHF. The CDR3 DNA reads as TGTGCCAGTAGAGGGGCCAATCAGCCCCAGCATTTT.

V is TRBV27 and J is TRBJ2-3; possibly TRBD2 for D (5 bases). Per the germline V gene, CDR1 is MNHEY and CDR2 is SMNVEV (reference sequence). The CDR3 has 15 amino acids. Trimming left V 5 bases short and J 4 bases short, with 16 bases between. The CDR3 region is CASSPLQEGPDTQYF. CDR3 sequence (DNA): TGTGCCAGCAGTCCATTACAAGAGGGTCCAGATACGCAGTATTTT.

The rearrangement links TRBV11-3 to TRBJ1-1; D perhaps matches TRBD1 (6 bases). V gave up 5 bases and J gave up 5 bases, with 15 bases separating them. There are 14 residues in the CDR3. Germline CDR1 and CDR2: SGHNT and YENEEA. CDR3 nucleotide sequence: TGTGCCAGCAGCGCACAGGGCGCCGGTACTGAAGCTTTCTTT. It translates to CASSAQGAGTEAFF.

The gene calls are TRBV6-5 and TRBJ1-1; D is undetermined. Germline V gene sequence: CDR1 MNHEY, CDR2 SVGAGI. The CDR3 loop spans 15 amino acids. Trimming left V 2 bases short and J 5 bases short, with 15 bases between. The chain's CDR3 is CASSYGVRVSTEAFF. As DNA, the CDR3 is TGTGCCAGCAGTTACGGAGTTCGGGTGAGTACTGAAGCTTTCTTT.

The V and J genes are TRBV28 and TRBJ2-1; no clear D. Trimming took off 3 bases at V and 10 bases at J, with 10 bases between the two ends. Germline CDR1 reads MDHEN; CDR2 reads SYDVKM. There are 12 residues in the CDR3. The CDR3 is CASSLRLPEQFF. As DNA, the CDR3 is TGTGCCAGCAGTTTGAGACTCCCGGAGCAGTTCTTC.

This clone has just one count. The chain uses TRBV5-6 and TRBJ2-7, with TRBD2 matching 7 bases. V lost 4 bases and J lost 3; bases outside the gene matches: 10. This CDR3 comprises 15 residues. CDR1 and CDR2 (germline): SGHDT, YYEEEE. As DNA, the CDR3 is TGTGCCAGCAGCCTGGGGCTAGCGGACTACTACGAGCAGTACTTC. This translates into CASSLGLADYYEQYF.

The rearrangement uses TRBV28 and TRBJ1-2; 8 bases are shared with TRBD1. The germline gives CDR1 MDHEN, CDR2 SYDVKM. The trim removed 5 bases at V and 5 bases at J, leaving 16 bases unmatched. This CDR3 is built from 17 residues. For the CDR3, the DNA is TGTGCCAGCAGTCCCCCCGGACAGGGAATATTAGAATATGGCTACACCTTC. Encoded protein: CASSPPGQGILEYGYTF.

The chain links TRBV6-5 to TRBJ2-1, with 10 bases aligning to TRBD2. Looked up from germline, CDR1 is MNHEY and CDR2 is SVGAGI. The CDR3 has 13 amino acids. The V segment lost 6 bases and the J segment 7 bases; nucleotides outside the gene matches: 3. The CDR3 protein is CASRLAGWNEQFF. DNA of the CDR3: TGTGCCAGCAGACTAGCGGGGTGGAATGAGCAGTTCTTC.

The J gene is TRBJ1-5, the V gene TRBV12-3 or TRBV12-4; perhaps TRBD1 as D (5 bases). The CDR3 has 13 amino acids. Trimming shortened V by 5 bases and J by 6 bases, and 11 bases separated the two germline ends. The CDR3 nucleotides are TGTGCCAGCAGTCCAGGGTACGGTCAGCCCCAGCATTTT. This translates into CASSPGYGQPQHF.

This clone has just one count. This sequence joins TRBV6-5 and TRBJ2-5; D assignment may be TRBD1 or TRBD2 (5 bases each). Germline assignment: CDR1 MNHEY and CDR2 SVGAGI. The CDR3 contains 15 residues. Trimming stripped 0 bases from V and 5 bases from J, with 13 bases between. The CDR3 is CASSYSGVGAETQYF. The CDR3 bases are TGTGCCAGCAGTTACTCGGGGGTAGGGGCGGAGACCCAGTACTTC.

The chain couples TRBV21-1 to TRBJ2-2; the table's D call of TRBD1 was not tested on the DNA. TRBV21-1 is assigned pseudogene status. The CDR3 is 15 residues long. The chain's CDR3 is CARGFYRGNTGELFF. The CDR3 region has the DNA TGTGCCAGGGGGTTTTACAGGGGGAACACCGGGGAGCTGTTTTTT.

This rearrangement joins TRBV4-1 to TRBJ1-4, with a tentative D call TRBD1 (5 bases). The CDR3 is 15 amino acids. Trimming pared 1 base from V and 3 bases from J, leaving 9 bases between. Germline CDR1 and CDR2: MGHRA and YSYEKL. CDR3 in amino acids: CASSQAGIANEKLFF. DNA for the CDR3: TGCGCCAGCAGCCAAGCAGGGATCGCTAATGAAAAACTGTTTTTT.

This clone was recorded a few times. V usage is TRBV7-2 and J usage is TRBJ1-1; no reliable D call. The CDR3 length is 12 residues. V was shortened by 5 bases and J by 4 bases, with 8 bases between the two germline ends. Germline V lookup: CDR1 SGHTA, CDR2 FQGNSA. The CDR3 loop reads CASSPVGTEAFF. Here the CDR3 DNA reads TGTGCCAGCAGCCCTGTCGGCACTGAAGCTTTCTTT.

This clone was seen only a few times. The CDR3 bases are TGTGCCAGCAGGGCCCAGGTGGAGACCCAGTACTTC. Residues: CASRAQVETQYF. The chain couples TRBV6-5 to TRBJ2-5; the D is unclear. The CDR3 loop spans 12 amino acids. The V gene's germline CDR1 is MNHEY and CDR2 SVGAGI. V shed 6 bases and J shed 5 bases, with 10 bases lying between them.

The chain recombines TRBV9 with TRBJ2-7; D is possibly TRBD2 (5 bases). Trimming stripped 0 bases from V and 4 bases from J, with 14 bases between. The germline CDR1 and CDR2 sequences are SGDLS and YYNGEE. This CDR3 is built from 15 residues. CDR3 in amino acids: CASSVAPSGEYEQYF. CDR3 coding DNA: TGTGCCAGCAGCGTAGCTCCCAGCGGTGAGTACGAGCAGTACTTC.

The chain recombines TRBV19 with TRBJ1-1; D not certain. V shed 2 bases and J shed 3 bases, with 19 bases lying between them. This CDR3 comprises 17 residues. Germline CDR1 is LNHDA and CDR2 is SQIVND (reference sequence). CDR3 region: CASSIRAQTKKDTEAFF. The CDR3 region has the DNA TGTGCCAGTAGTATAAGAGCACAGACTAAAAAGGACACTGAAGCTTTCTTT. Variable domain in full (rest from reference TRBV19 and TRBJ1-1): DGGITQSPKYLFRKEGQNVTLSCEQNLNHDAMYWYRQDPGQGLRLIYYSQIVNDFQKGDIAEGYSVSREKKESFPLTVTSAQKNPTAFYLCASSIRAQTKKDTEAFFGQGTRLTVV.

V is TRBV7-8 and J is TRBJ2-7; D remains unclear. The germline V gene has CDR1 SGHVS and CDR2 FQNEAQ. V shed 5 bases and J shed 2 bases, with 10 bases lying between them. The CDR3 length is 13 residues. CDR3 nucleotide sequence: TGTGCCAGCAGCGCAACCACGGCCTACGAGCAGTACTTC. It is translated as CASSATTAYEQYF.